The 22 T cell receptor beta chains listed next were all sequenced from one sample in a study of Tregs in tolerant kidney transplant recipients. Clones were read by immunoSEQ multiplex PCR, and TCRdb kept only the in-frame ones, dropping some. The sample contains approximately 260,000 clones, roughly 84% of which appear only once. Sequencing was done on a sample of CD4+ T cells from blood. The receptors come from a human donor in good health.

Written as DNA, the CDR3 is TGTGCCAGCAGTTACAGGTCAGGGATGGGTTCACCCCTCCACTTT. This gives the protein CASSYRSGMGSPLHF. The V call is TRBV6-5, the J call TRBJ1-6; D is perhaps TRBD1 (5 bases). In germline, CDR1 is MNHEY, CDR2 SVGAGI. V was shortened by 2 bases and J by 9 bases, with 14 bases between the two germline ends. The CDR3 runs to 15 residues.

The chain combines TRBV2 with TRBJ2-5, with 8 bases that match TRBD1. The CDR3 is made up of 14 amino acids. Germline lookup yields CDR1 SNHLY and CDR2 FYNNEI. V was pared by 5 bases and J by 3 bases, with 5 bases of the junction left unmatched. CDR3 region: CASSPTTGEETQYF. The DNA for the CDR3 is TGTGCCAGCAGTCCAACGACAGGGGAAGAGACCCAGTACTTC.

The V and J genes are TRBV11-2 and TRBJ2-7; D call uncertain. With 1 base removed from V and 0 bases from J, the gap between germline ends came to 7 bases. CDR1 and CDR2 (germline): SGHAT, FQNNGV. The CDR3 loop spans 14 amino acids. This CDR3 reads CASSLGLLSYEQYF. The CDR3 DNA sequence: TGTGCCAGCAGCTTAGGTCTCCTCTCCTACGAGCAGTACTTC.

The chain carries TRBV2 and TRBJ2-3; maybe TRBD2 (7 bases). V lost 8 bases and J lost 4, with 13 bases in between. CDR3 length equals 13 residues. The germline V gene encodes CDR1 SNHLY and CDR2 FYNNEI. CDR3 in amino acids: CASGGGRADTQYF. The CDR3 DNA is TGTGCCAGCGGGGGGGGCAGGGCAGATACGCAGTATTTT. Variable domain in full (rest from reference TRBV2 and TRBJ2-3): EPEVTQTPSHQVTQMGQEVILRCVPISNHLYFYWYRQILGQKVEFLVSFYNNEISEKSEIFDDQFSVERPDGSNFTLKIRSTKLEDSAMYFCASGGGRADTQYFGPGTRLTVL.

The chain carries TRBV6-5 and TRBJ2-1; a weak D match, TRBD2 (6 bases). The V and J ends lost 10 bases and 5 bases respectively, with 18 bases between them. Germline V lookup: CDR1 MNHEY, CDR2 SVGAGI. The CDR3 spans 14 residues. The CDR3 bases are TGTGCCACCTTCTACGGGGGTGCCAACAATGAGCAGTTCTTC. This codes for CATFYGGANNEQFF.

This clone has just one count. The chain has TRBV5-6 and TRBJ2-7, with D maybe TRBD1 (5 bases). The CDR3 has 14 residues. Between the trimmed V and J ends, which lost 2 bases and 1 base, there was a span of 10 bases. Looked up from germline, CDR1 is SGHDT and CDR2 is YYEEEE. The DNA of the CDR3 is TGTGCCAGCAGCTTATTAGACAGATCCTACGAGCAGTACTTC. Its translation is CASSLLDRSYEQYF.

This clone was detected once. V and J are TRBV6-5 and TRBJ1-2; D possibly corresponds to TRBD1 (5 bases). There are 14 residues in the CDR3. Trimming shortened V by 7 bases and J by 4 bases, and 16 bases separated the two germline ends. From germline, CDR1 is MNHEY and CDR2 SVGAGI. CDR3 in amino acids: CASTRGNRFYGYTF. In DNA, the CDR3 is TGTGCCAGCACCCGAGGGAACAGGTTCTATGGCTACACCTTC.

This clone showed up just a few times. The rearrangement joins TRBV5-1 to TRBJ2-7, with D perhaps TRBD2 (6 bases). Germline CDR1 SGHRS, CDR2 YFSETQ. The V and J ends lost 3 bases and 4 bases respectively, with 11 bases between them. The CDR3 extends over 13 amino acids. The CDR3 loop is CASSSGLLYEQYF. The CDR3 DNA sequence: TGCGCCAGCAGCTCGGGACTCCTGTACGAGCAGTACTTC.

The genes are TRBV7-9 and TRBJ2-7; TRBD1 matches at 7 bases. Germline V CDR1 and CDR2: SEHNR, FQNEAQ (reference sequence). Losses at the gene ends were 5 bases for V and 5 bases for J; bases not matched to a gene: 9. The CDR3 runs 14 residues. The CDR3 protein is CASSKAGGEDEQYF. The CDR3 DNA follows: TGTGCCAGCAGCAAGGCAGGGGGAGAAGACGAGCAGTACTTC.

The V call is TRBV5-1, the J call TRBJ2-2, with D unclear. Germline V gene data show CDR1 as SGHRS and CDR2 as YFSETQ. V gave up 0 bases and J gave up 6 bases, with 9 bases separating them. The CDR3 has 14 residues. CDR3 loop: CASSLDVRAGELFF. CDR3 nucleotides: TGCGCCAGCAGCTTGGACGTTAGGGCCGGGGAGCTGTTTTTT. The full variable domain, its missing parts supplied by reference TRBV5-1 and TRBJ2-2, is KAGVTQTPRYLIKTRGQQVTLSCSPISGHRSVSWYQQTPGQGLQFLFEYFSETQRNKGNFPGRFSGRQFSNSRSEMNVSTLELGDSALYLCASSLDVRAGELFFGEGSRLTVL.

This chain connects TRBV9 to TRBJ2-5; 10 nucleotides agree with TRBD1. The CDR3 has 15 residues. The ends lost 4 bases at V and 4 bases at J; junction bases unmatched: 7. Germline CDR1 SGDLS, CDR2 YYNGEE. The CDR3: CASSISTGGAETQYF. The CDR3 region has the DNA TGTGCCAGCAGCATCTCGACAGGGGGCGCAGAGACCCAGTACTTC.

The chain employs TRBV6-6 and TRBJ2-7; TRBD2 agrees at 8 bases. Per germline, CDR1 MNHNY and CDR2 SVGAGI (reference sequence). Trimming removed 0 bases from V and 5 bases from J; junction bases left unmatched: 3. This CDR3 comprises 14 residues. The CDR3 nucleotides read TGTGCCAGCAGTTACTCAGCGGGAGCCAACGAGCAGTACTTC. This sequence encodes CASSYSAGANEQYF.

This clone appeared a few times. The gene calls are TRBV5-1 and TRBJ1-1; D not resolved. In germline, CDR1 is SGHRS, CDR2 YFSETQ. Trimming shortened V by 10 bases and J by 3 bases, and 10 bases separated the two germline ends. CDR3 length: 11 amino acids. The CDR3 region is CAGGRDTEAFF. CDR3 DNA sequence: TGCGCCGGCGGCCGGGACACTGAAGCTTTCTTT.

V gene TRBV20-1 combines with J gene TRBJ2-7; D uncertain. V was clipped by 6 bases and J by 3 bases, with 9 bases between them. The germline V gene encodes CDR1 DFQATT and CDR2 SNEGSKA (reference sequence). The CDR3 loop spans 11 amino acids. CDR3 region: CSARRSYEQYF. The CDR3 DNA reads TGCAGTGCCCGCCGGAGCTACGAGCAGTACTTC.

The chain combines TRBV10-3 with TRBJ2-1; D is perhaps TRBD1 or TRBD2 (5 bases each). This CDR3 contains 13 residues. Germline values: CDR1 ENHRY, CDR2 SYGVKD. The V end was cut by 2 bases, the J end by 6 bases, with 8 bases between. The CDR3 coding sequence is TGTGCCATCAGTGAGCGGGGCCCCAATGAGCAGTTCTTC. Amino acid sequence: CAISERGPNEQFF.

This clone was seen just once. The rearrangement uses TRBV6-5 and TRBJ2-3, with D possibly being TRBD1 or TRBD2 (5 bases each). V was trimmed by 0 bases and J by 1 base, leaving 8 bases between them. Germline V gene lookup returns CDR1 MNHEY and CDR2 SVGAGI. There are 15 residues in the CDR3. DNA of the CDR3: TGTGCCAGCAGTTACTCAGGGACGGGCACAGATACGCAGTATTTT. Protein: CASSYSGTGTDTQYF.

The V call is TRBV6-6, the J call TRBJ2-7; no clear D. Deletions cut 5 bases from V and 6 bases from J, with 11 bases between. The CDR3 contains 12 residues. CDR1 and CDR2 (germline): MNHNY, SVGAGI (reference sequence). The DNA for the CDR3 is TGTGCCAGCAGTCCAGAAAGACGCGAGCAGTACTTC. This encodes CASSPERREQYF.

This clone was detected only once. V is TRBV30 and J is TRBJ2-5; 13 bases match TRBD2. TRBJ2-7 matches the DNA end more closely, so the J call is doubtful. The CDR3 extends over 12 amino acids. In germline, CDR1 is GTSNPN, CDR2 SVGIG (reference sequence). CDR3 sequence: CASGLAGYEQYF. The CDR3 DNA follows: TGTGCCTCGGGACTAGCGGGGTACGAGCAGTACTTC.

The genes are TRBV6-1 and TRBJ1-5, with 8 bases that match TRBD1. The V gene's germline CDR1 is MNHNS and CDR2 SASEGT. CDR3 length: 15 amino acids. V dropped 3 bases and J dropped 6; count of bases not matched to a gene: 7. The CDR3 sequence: CASSDGQGGGQPQHF. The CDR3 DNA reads TGTGCCAGCAGTGACGGACAGGGAGGGGGTCAGCCCCAGCATTTT.

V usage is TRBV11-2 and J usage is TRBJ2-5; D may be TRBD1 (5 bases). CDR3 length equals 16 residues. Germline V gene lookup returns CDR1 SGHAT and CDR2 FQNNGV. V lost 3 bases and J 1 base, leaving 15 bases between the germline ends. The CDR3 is CASSLMGLSTQETQYF. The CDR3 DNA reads TGTGCCAGCAGCTTGATGGGGCTATCCACCCAAGAGACCCAGTACTTC.

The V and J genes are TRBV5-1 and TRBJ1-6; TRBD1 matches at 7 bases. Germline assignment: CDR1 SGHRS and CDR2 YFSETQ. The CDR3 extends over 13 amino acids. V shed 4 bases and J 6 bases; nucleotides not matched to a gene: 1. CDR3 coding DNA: TGCGCCAGCAGCCGGGACAGTAATTCACCCCTCCACTTT. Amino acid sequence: CASSRDSNSPLHF.

CDR3 sequence reads: CASSLGGVGNEQFF. CDR3 bases: TGTGCCAGCAGCTTAGGGGGAGTAGGCAATGAGCAGTTCTTC. V is TRBV7-9 and J is TRBJ2-1, with D possibly being TRBD2 (5 bases). CDR1 SEHNR and CDR2 FQNEAQ come from the germline V gene (reference sequence). V was clipped by 1 base and J by 6 bases, with 10 bases between them. The CDR3 consists of 14 residues.